Below are 8 T cell receptor beta chains sequenced from a single sample in a study of PD-L1 blockade in urothelial cancer. Noted time point: pretreatment peripheral blood. The protocol was immunoSEQ multiplex PCR, while the TCRdb copy is restricted to in-frame clones and leaves out a portion. The table includes about 74,000 clones, 75% to 90% detected once. The material was PBMCs, obtained around atezolizumab (anti-PD-L1) treatment. The receptors shown here come from a man in his sixties or seventies with urothelial cancer.

This clone was counted a single time. The J gene is TRBJ2-3, the V gene TRBV7-2, with 11 bases identical to TRBD2. With V trimmed by 7 bases and J by 8 bases, 23 bases remained unmatched. From germline, CDR1 is SGHTA and CDR2 FQGNSA. CDR3 size: 19 residues. This CDR3 reads CASTQWGSGRAGVHTTQYF. The CDR3 DNA sequence: TGTGCCAGCACCCAATGGGGTAGCGGGAGGGCCGGGGTTCATACTACGCAGTATTTT.

DNA of the CDR3: TGTGCCAGTAGTATCCGGGACAGGGGAGAGGGCACTGAAGCTTTCTTT. This encodes CASSIRDRGEGTEAFF. The genes are TRBV19 and TRBJ1-1, with 10 bases aligning to TRBD1. J was trimmed by 4 bases and V by 3 bases; bases with no gene match: 8. CDR3 size: 16 residues. Germline V gives CDR1 LNHDA, CDR2 SQIVND (reference sequence). The whole variable domain, filled in from reference TRBV19 and TRBJ1-1, reads DGGITQSPKYLFRKEGQNVTLSCEQNLNHDAMYWYRQDPGQGLRLIYYSQIVNDFQKGDIAEGYSVSREKKESFPLTVTSAQKNPTAFYLCASSIRDRGEGTEAFFGQGTRLTVV.

V is TRBV4-1 and J is TRBJ2-5, with TRBD1 identical over 7 bases. Germline assignment: CDR1 MGHRA and CDR2 YSYEKL. The CDR3 contains 15 residues. Trimming at V came to 0 bases and at J to 6 bases, leaving 7 bases not matched to a gene. CDR3 amino acids: CASSQEGGRAKTQYF. The CDR3 DNA reads TGCGCCAGCAGCCAAGAAGGGGGCAGGGCGAAGACCCAGTACTTC.

The DNA of the CDR3 is TGTGCCAGCAGTTTACTTCGGACAGGGGGCGGGGGTGAAGCTTTCTTT. This translates into CASSLLRTGGGGEAFF. The chain recombines TRBV27 with TRBJ1-1, with 11 bases that match TRBD1. The junction had 9 bases not matched to a gene; V was cut back by 2 bases and J by 7 bases. This CDR3 is 16 amino acids long. Germline-derived CDR1 and CDR2 are MNHEY and SMNVEV (reference sequence).

The V and J genes are TRBV5-1 and TRBJ2-7; no firm D call. Looked up from germline, CDR1 is SGHRS and CDR2 is YFSETQ. The V end lost 0 bases, the J end lost 3 bases, and 7 bases lay between the germline ends. The CDR3 has 13 residues. The CDR3 is CASSLEANYEQYF. The CDR3 nucleotides are TGCGCCAGCAGCTTGGAAGCCAACTACGAGCAGTACTTC.

This clone is a singleton in its sample. The chain links TRBV29-1 to TRBJ2-3; tentative D call: TRBD1 (6 bases). Trimming took off 7 bases at V and 5 bases at J, with 13 bases between the two ends. Germline CDR1 is SQVTM and CDR2 is ANQGSEA. The CDR3 spans 12 residues. The CDR3 DNA is TGCAGCGCCGTTACAGGGCAAGATACGCAGTATTTT. Translating gives CSAVTGQDTQYF.

This clone occurred once. V and J are TRBV27 and TRBJ2-1; 9 nucleotides match TRBD1. After removal of 6 bases from V and 0 bases from J, the junction contained 12 bases not matched to a gene. Germline CDR1 reads MNHEY; CDR2 reads SMNVEV (reference sequence). The CDR3 is 18 residues long. The CDR3 coding sequence is TGTGCCAGCAGGGGACAGGGCGCTAGCGGCAGCTCCTACAATGAGCAGTTCTTC. Amino acid sequence: CASRGQGASGSSYNEQFF.

The chain joins TRBV10-3 to TRBJ2-1; no definite D call. Germline CDR1 is ENHRY and CDR2 is SYGVKD. Deletions cut 0 bases from V and 8 bases from J, with 5 bases between. CDR3 size: 12 residues. The CDR3 DNA follows: TGTGCCATCAGTGAGTCGAGTGATGAGCAGTTCTTC. This translates into CAISESSDEQFF.